This T cell receptor beta chain was documented in a study of fetal regulatory T cell absence and autoimmunity (dated by TCRdb to the late 2010s). Turning to the overall study: Exocrine pancreas autoimmunity was observed in the IPEX patients in the absence of clinical diabetes.

V was cut back by 2 bases and J by 4 bases, leaving a gap of 6 bases between them. The CDR3 spans 12 residues, from the cysteine through the phenylalanine. Only the CDR3 DNA stays, 36 bases, in frame from base 1. The germline V gene specifies KGHSY as CDR1 and FQNENV as CDR2. TCRbeta CDR3 regions were amplified and barcoded by two-step multiplex PCR on the immunoSEQ human TCRbeta survey platform. Sequencing of the libraries was done on Illumina instruments, and IgH was sequenced in parallel from the same samples. In the original analysis: Raw reads were filtered against IMGT V, D, J definitions and binned by a nearest-neighbor algorithm to remove PCR and sequencing errors. A clone was defined by an identical nucleotide sequence, and differential abundance between tissues was tested with a Fisher exact test for each clone at a pFDR threshold of p<0.01. A minimum inclusion filter of 10 in either sample excluded clones with frequencies too low for statistical inference. The immunoSEQ Analyzer was used for pairwise clonal comparisons, while IMGT tools were used to assess gene family usage. Drawn from immuneACCESS, this table holds only the in-frame rearrangements with V and J called that TCRdb kept. Clones are partly lost; checked studies trace under half to an unresolved V gene and leave the rest unexplained. Clone size and the V and J calls come from that table; the DNA yielded D and trimming. The sample table holds more than 85,000 clones, of which around 72% were seen once. The ten largest clones capture about 2.1% of the sample.

This clone was counted only a few times. Its binding antigen is unknown. Nothing much larger sits one base from this clone, and base qualities are not available. Genomic DNA obtained from frozen pancreas tissue was processed for repertoire sequencing. Genomic DNA, roughly 1.7-3.4 ug, was extracted from umbilical cord blood or frozen pancreas using the DNeasy Blood and Tissue Kit. Results the study describes overall, beyond this receptor: The oligoclonal enrichment was interpreted as support for antigen-driven autoimmunity occurring in the pancreas before birth in IPEX syndrome. Significant oligoclonal enrichment of the TCR compartment was observed in pancreas versus cord blood, with some top clones enriched more than 80-fold. Cord blood and pancreas had broadly similar TRB gene family usage, which resembled published neonatal and adult repertoires.

Input material: pancreas tissue. The clonotype originates from a male donor with IPEX syndrome. This sequence uses TRBV16 and TRBJ2-7; no D gene can be assigned with confidence. CDR3 region: CASSQRGYEQYF. The DNA sequence follows: TGTGCCAGCAGCCAAAGAGGTTACGAGCAGTACTTC.